This TCR beta chain originates from a study of cytomegalovirus exposure and HLA in healthy donors. Whole-study findings and limits: The authors confirmed in vitro that a few CMV-associated chains were specific for CMV antigens.

This CDR3 spans 11 amino acids. V lost 3 bases and J 7 bases, leaving 7 bases between the germline ends. Per the germline V gene, CDR1 is MNHEY and CDR2 is SVGAGI. 60 Vbeta and 13 Jbeta primers were used in PCR. The data were produced by immunoSEQ multiplex PCR, yet TCRdb's version contains in-frame clones alone and is incomplete. This table has about 130,000 clones, less than 85% appearing once. For this clone: Antigen: not known.

This rearrangement joins TRBV6-5 to TRBJ2-7; TRBD1 is a possible D gene (6 bases). The sequencing sample was made of PBMCs. The clonotype comes from a female donor in good health and CMV-seronegative. CDR3 DNA sequence: TGTGCCAGCAGTTATCAGGGGGAGCAGTACTTC. It encodes CASSYQGEQYF.